The present T cell receptor beta chain was sequenced within a study of Graves' ophthalmopathy and Graves' hyperthyroidism. Study conclusions and caveats: Blood also contained most of the expanded thyroid clonotypes above 0.001 frequency. Both a roughly 70% sensitivity and an approximately 72% specificity characterized the model's predictions of ophthalmopathy progression.

This clonotype appeared a few times. Its target is unknown. Amplification of the TCR beta CDR3 regions used RNA transcripts (as template). RT-PCR with HTBI primers came first, then second-round multiplex PCR. MiXCR, applied by TCRdb to the multiplex PCR reads, yields one record per CDR3 protein. This table has a few hundred thousand distinct CDR3 sequences, under 45% appearing once. Only newly diagnosed hyperthyroidism patients aged 18 to 65, with under 2 months' duration, were enrolled. The evidence that diagnosis relied on was clinical symptoms, serum thyroxine, TRAb, thyroid ultrasound and orbital computed tomography. The CDR3 has 12 residues. Germline CDR1 and CDR2: SGHTA and FQGNSA. Trimming stripped 5 bases from V and 8 bases from J, with 11 bases between.

V is TRBV7-2 and J is TRBJ2-3; D perhaps matches TRBD2 (5 bases). Sequencing used peripheral blood or thyroid tissue (not recorded which). The receptor was isolated from an adult man with Graves' hyperthyroidism. CDR3 loop: CASSAPAGTQYF. The CDR3 coding sequence is TGTGCCAGCAGCGCCCCGGCGGGTACGCAGTATTTT.